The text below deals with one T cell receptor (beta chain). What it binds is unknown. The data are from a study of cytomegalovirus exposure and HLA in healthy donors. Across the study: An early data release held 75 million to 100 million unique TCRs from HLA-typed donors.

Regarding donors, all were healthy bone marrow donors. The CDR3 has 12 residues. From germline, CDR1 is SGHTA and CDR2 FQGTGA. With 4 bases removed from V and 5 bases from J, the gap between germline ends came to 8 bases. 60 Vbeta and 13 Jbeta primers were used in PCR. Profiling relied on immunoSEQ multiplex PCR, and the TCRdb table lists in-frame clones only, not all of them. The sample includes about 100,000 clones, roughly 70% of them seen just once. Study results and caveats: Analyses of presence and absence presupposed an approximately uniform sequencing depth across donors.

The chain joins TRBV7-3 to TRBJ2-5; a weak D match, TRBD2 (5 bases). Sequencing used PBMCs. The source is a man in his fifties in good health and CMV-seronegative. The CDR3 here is CASSSTGETQYF. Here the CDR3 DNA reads TGTGCCAGCAGCTCCACGGGGGAGACCCAGTACTTC.